This TCR beta chain came from a study of graft-versus-host responses after intestinal transplantation. Points from the study as a whole: GvH clones were found in recipient marrow; some appeared first in ileum or blood. Researchers found peak circulating GvH clone levels linked to early post-transplant HvG declines.

CDR1 MDHEN and CDR2 SYDVKM come from the germline V gene. V lost 5 bases to trimming and J lost 2 bases; unmatched junction nucleotides: 8. CDR3 length: 16 amino acids. Only one count was recorded for this clone. No antigen is known for it. Data came from immunoSEQ multiplex PCR; TCRdb stores just in-frame clones and leaves some out. The sample contains approximately 130,000 clones, more than 80% of which appear only once. The sequence was collected from a human donor who received an intestinal transplant. This specimen was unstimulated CD4+ T cells sorted from spleen or lymph node cells, taken before intestinal transplant. This chain uses TRBV28 with TRBJ2-2; TRBD1 matches at 7 bases. The CDR3 DNA is TGTGCCAGCAGTCGCATCAGGGGGTCCAACACCGGGGAGCTGTTTTTT. Translating gives CASSRIRGSNTGELFF.